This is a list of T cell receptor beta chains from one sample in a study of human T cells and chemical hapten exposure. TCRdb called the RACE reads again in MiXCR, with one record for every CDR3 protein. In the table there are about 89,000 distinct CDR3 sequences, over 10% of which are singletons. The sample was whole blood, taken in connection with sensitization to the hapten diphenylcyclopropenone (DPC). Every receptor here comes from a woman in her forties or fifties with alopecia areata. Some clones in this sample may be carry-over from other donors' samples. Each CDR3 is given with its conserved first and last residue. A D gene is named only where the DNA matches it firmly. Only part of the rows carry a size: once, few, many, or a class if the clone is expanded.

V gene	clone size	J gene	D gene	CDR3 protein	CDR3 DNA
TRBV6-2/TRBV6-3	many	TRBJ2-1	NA	CASSFGGIEQFF	TGTGCCAGCAGTTTCGGCGGGATTGAGCAGTTCTTC
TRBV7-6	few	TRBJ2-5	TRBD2	CVSSVRGLAEQETQYF	TGTGTCAGCTCCGTTAGAGGACTAGCGGAACAAGAGACCCAGTACTTC
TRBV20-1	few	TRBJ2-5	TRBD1	CSAPQTGPTWTQYF	TGCAGTGCACCCCAGACAGGGCCAACATGGACCCAGTACTTC
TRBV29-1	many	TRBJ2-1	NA	CSVEGHIAASYNEQFF	TGCAGCGTTGAAGGGCATATAGCGGCTTCCTACAATGAGCAGTTCTTC
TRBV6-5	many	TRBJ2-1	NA	CASSLLEIGNPSSYNEQFF	TGTGCCAGCAGTTTACTAGAAATCGGGAACCCTAGCTCCTACAATGAGCAGTTCTTC
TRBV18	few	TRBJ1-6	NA	CASSQTGSSYNSPLHF	TGTGCCAGCTCACAGACAGGCAGCTCCTATAATTCACCCCTCCACTTT
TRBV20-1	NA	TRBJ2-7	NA	CSARFHSYEQYF	TGCAGTGCGAGGTTCCACTCCTACGAGCAGTACTTC
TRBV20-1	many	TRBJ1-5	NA	CSARSRESQPQHF	TGCAGTGCTAGAAGTCGGGAAAGTCAGCCCCAGCATTTT
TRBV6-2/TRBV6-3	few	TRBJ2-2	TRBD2	CASSRTSGRNTGELFF	TGTGCCAGCAGTCGAACTAGCGGGAGGAACACCGGGGAGCTGTTTTTT
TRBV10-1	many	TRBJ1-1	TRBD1	CASSDGQGRAFF	TGCGCCAGCAGTGATGGACAGGGGCGAGCTTTCTTT